This T cell receptor beta chain came from a study of cytomegalovirus exposure and HLA in healthy donors. Whole-study findings and limits: TCR beta V segments were, for the most part, productive about 87% or about 30% of the time in an earlier analysis. Reports credit the classifier with highly specific, highly sensitive diagnosis of cytomegalovirus status. Later on, an analysis showed TCR association rates differing by HLA locus, with DRB1 the most and HLA-C the fewest.

The CDR3 totals 15 residues. The germline V gene encodes CDR1 MNHEY and CDR2 SVGAGI. Trimming left V 5 bases short and J 5 bases short, with 16 bases between. With respect to this clone: The antigen remains undetermined.

The PCR used 60 Vbeta and 13 Jbeta primers. Some clones are missing from TCRdb's copy, which holds only in-frame ones; the method was immunoSEQ multiplex PCR. The data hold roughly 120,000 clones, with around 10% observed a single time. The material sequenced was PBMCs. The chain carries TRBV6-5 and TRBJ1-5; weak D call: TRBD1 (5 bases). The clonotype comes from a man younger than 45 in good health and CMV-seronegative. The CDR3 reads CASSPGGEGHQPQHF. DNA for the CDR3: TGTGCCAGCAGTCCCGGGGGGGAGGGTCATCAGCCCCAGCATTTT.